These T cell receptor beta chains were read from a single sample in a study of beta chain features in type 1 diabetes. Some clones are missing from TCRdb's copy, which holds only in-frame ones; the method was immunoSEQ multiplex PCR. The sample gives under 800,000 clones, 15% to 18% of which show up once; about 0.097% is in the top ten. The specimen was naive CD4+ T cells from blood. The receptor set was obtained from a man in his late teens or twenties in good health. Each CDR3 is given with its conserved first and last residue. A D gene is named only where the DNA matches it firmly. The size of a clone is reported for some rows only, either as once, few or many, or as a class for expanded clones.

>.|TRBJ2-4|.|TRBV5-3
CARSLPEGAKNIQYF
TGTGCCAGAAGCTTACCTGAGGGAGCCAAAAACATTCAGTACTTC
>TRBD1|TRBJ2-7|few|TRBV5-4
CASSFLYTGTGADEQYF
TGTGCCAGCAGCTTCCTCTACACCGGGACAGGGGCCGACGAGCAGTACTTC
>.|TRBJ2-7|many|TRBV4-2
CASSQEGYHEQYF
TGTGCCAGCAGCCAAGAGGGCTACCACGAGCAGTACTTC
>.|TRBJ2-7|few|TRBV29-1
CSVGPNSYEQYF
TGCAGCGTTGGTCCCAACTCCTACGAGCAGTACTTC
>TRBD1|TRBJ2-1|few|TRBV29-1
CSVVGGQGVYNEQFF
TGCAGCGTTGTAGGGGGACAGGGGGTTTATAATGAGCAGTTCTTC
>TRBD2|TRBJ2-7|.|TRBV5-1
CASALAGGGSYEQYF
TGCGCCAGCGCCCTAGCGGGAGGTGGATCCTACGAGCAGTACTTC
>TRBD2|TRBJ2-2|.|TRBV7-2
CASTKRGGPDTGELFF
TGTGCCAGCACCAAACGGGGGGGACCCGACACCGGGGAGCTGTTTTTT
>.|TRBJ2-7|.|TRBV28
CASQAVQPGLYEQYF
TGTGCCAGCCAAGCAGTCCAGCCAGGGCTGTACGAGCAGTACTTC
>.|TRBJ2-3|few|TRBV7-9
CASSLKLTDTQYF
TGTGCCAGCAGCTTAAAACTGACAGATACGCAGTATTTT
>TRBD1|TRBJ2-4|.|TRBV5-1
CASSLDRVAIQYF
TGCGCCAGCAGCCTGGACAGGGTGGCCATTCAGTACTTC
>TRBD2|TRBJ2-7|few|TRBV7-2
CASSLGRAGPYEQYF
TGTGCCAGCAGCTTAGGACGAGCGGGACCCTACGAGCAGTACTTC
>.|TRBJ2-1|few|TRBV28
CASRLTGYNEQFF
TGTGCCAGCAGACTGACAGGATACAATGAGCAGTTCTTC
>.|TRBJ2-1|few|TRBV7-2
CASSLRIEQFF
TGTGCCAGCAGCTTACGTATTGAGCAGTTCTTC
>.|TRBJ2-1|few|TRBV7-2
CASSFKQGIYNEQFF
TGTGCCAGCAGCTTCAAACAGGGAATCTACAATGAGCAGTTCTTC
>.|TRBJ2-3|.|TRBV4-2
CASSHPEADTQYF
TGTGCCAGCAGCCACCCTGAGGCAGATACGCAGTATTTT
>.|TRBJ1-4|.|TRBV6-5
CASSRAGANEKLFF
TGTGCCAGCAGCCGCGCCGGTGCCAATGAAAAACTGTTTTTT
>.|TRBJ1-3|few|TRBV7-8
CASSSQVLGSGNTIYF
TGTGCCAGCAGCTCCCAGGTTCTCGGCTCTGGAAACACCATATATTTT
>TRBD2|TRBJ2-3|once|TRBV7-2
CASSLSGGYFASTDTQYF
TGTGCCAGCAGCTTATCGGGGGGGTACTTCGCTAGCACAGATACGCAGTATTTT
>TRBD1|TRBJ2-3|few|TRBV14
CASSLSRGRPDTQYF
TGTGCCAGCAGCCTATCCAGGGGGCGACCAGATACGCAGTATTTT
>.|TRBJ2-3|few|TRBV11-3
CASSQQSTDTQYF
TGTGCCAGCAGCCAACAGAGCACAGATACGCAGTATTTT
>.|TRBJ2-3|.|TRBV18
CASSPLIPGGTDTQYF
TGTGCCAGCTCACCACTCATTCCAGGAGGCACAGATACGCAGTATTTT
>TRBD1|TRBJ2-1|.|TRBV18
CASSAQGATYNEQFF
TGTGCCAGCTCAGCTCAGGGGGCTACGTACAATGAGCAGTTCTTC
>TRBD1|TRBJ2-5|few|TRBV19
CASSLLGQGRTQYF
TGTGCCAGTAGTCTTCTCGGACAGGGGCGGACCCAGTACTTC
>.|TRBJ2-3|few|TRBV5-4
CASSSATGTLADTQYF
TGTGCCAGCAGCTCCGCTACCGGGACACTAGCAGATACGCAGTATTTT
>.|TRBJ1-2|.|TRBV28
CASSLQYGYTF
TGTGCCAGCAGCCTACAGTATGGCTACACCTTC
>.|TRBJ1-5|.|TRBV7-2
CASSSLGSNQPQHF
TGTGCCAGCAGCTCGCTCGGTAGCAATCAGCCCCAGCATTTT
>.|TRBJ2-2|few|TRBV9
CASSVVGTPTGELFF
TGTGCCAGCAGCGTAGTAGGGACGCCCACCGGGGAGCTGTTTTTT
>TRBD1|TRBJ1-5|few|TRBV30
CAWSANRGGLADSNQPQHF
TGTGCCTGGAGTGCAAACAGGGGAGGCCTCGCCGATAGCAATCAGCCCCAGCATTTT
>.|TRBJ2-1|few|TRBV19
CASSMSQTYNEQFF
TGTGCCAGTAGTATGTCACAGACGTACAATGAGCAGTTCTTC
>.|TRBJ1-2|.|TRBV7-9
CASNARQPHNYGYTF
TGTGCCAGCAACGCGCGACAGCCTCATAACTATGGCTACACCTTC
>.|TRBJ2-4|.|TRBV7-2
CASSLTVGLNIQYF
TGTGCCAGCAGCTTAACGGTTGGCTTAAATATTCAGTACTTC
>.|TRBJ2-2|few|TRBV15
CATSRDLLFRGAPNTGELFF
TGTGCCACCAGCAGAGATCTCCTCTTCAGGGGGGCCCCGAACACCGGGGAGCTGTTTTTT
>TRBD2|TRBJ2-1|.|TRBV14
CASSRLGSGGANEQFF
TGTGCCAGCAGCCGTCTTGGTAGCGGGGGGGCGAATGAGCAGTTCTTC
>TRBD2|TRBJ2-2|.|TRBV2
CASRSGGNGELFF
TGTGCCAGCAGAAGCGGGGGGAACGGGGAGCTGTTTTTT
>TRBD2|TRBJ2-1|few|TRBV7-8
CASSPPSGAYNEQFF
TGTGCCAGCAGCCCGCCTAGCGGGGCTTACAATGAGCAGTTCTTC
>TRBD2|TRBJ2-5|.|TRBV5-6
CASSLRGLGETQYF
TGTGCCAGCAGCTTGAGGGGACTAGGGGAGACCCAGTACTTC
>TRBD2|TRBJ2-1|.|TRBV6-5
CASGTSGNNEQFF
TGTGCCAGCGGGACTAGCGGGAACAATGAGCAGTTCTTC
>TRBD2|TRBJ2-1|few|TRBV6-6
CASSYPGGTYNEQFF
TGTGCCAGCAGTTACCCGGGAGGGACCTACAATGAGCAGTTCTTC
>.|TRBJ2-3|many|TRBV10-3
CAISPSTGTDTQYF
TGTGCCATCAGTCCTAGTACCGGCACAGATACGCAGTATTTT
>.|TRBJ1-2|.|TRBV18
CASSPRVSNYGYTF
TGTGCCAGCTCACCAAGGGTCTCTAACTATGGCTACACCTTC
>.|TRBJ2-7|few|TRBV28
CASSPLAYEQYF
TGTGCCAGCAGTCCCCTGGCCTACGAGCAGTACTTC
>TRBD1|TRBJ2-7|few|TRBV27
CASSYRTGAYEQYF
TGTGCCAGCAGTTATCGGACAGGGGCCTACGAGCAGTACTTC
>TRBD1|TRBJ1-6|few|TRBV25-1
CASSEEQGANSPLHF
TGTGCCAGCAGTGAAGAACAGGGGGCGAATTCACCCCTCCACTTT
>.|TRBJ2-6|.|TRBV30
CAWRNPGVGANVLTF
TGTGCCTGGAGGAACCCAGGGGTCGGGGCCAACGTCCTGACTTTC